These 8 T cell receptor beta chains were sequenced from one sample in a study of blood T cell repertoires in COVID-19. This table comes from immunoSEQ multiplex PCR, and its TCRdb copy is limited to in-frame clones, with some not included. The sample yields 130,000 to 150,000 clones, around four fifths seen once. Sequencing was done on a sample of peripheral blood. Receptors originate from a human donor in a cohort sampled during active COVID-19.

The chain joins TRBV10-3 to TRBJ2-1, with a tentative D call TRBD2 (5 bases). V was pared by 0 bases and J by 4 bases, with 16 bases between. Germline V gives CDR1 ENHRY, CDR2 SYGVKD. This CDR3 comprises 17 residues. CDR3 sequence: CAISESLDGGGYNEQFF. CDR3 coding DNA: TGTGCCATCAGTGAGTCGTTGGACGGTGGAGGATACAATGAGCAGTTCTTC.

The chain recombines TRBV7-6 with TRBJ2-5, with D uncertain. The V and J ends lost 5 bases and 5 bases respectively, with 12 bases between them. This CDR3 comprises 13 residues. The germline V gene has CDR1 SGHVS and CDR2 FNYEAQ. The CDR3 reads CASSMTAPETQYF. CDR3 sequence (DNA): TGTGCCAGCAGCATGACTGCCCCCGAGACCCAGTACTTC.

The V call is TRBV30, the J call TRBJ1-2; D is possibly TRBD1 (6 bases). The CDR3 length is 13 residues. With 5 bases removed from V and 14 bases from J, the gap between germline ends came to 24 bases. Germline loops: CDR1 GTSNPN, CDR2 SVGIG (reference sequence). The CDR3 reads CAWGASVRQDPTF. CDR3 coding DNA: TGTGCCTGGGGGGCCAGTGTACGACAGGATCCGACCTTC.

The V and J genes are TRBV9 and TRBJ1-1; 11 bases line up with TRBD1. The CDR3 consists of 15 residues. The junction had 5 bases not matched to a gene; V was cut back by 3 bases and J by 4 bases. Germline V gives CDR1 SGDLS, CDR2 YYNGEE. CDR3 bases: TGTGCCAGCAGCGCATCCGGGACAGGGGGCACTGAAGCTTTCTTT. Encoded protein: CASSASGTGGTEAFF.

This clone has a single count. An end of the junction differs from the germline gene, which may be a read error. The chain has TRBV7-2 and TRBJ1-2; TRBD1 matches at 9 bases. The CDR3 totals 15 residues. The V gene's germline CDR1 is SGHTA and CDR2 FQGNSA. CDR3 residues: CASMVRDRVNNGYTF. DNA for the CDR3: TGTGCCAGCATGGTCCGGGACAGGGTTAACAATGGCTACACCTTC.

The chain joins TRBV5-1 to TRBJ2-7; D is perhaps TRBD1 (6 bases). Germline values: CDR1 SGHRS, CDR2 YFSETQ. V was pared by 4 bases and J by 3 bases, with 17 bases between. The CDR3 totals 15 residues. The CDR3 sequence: CASSPNPGAIYEQYF. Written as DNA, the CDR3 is TGCGCCAGCAGCCCGAACCCAGGGGCCATCTACGAGCAGTACTTC.

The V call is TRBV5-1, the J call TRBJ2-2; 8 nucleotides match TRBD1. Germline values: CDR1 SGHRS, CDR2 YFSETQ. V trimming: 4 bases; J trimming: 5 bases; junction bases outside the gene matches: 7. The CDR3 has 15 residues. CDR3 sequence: CASSLTGGGTGELFF. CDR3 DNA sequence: TGCGCCAGCAGCCTTACAGGGGGAGGTACCGGGGAGCTGTTTTTT.

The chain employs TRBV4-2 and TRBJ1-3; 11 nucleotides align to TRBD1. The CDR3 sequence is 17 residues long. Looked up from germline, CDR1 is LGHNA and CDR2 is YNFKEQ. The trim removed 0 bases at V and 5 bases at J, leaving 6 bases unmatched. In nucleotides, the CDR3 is TGTGCCAGCAGCCAAGACTGGACAGGGGGCCTTAGAAACACCATATATTTT. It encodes CASSQDWTGGLRNTIYF.